The T cell receptor beta chain described here comes from a study of PD-1 blockade in classical Hodgkin lymphoma. Libraries were prepared by immunoSEQ multiplex PCR; TCRdb keeps only in-frame clonotypes and omits some of them. The sample lists 99,000 or so clones, about nine tenths occurring once. The CDR3 contains 14 residues. The germline V gene has CDR1 MGHRA and CDR2 YSYEKL. Trimming took off 0 bases at V and 3 bases at J, with 7 bases between the two ends. Sample time point: cycle 4 day 1 (C4D1), after about 6 weeks of nivolumab. After autologous stem cell transplantation all patients relapsed, and prior brentuximab vedotin exposure differed between cohorts. Under best response, outcomes were complete response, partial response or progressive disease. Turning to this clone: The antigen is undetermined.

General study points: Exclusion was the outcome for patients who began nivolumab under 1 year after ASCT. Repertoires differed for reasons still undefined, possibly disease activity or prior therapy. CD4+ but not CD8+ TCR diversity rose significantly by C4D1.

The V call is TRBV4-1, the J call TRBJ2-3; D may be TRBD1 (5 bases). This clonotype was obtained from a human donor with classical Hodgkin lymphoma. The material was peripheral blood mononuclear cells (PBMCs), obtained before the fourth cycle of nivolumab. Here the CDR3 DNA reads TGCGCCAGCAGCCAAGAAGGGGAAACAGATACGCAGTATTTT. Its translation: CASSQEGETDTQYF.